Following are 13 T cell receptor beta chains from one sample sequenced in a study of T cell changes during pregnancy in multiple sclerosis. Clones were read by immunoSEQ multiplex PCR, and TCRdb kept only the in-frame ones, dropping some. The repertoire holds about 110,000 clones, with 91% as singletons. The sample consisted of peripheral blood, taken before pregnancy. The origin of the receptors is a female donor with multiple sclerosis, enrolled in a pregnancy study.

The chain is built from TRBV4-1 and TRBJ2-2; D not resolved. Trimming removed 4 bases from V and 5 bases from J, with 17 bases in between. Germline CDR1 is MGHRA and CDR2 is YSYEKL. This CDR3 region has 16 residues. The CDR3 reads CASSRLSGSLTGELFF. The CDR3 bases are TGCGCCAGCAGCCGTTTATCCGGGTCCTTGACCGGGGAGCTGTTTTTT.

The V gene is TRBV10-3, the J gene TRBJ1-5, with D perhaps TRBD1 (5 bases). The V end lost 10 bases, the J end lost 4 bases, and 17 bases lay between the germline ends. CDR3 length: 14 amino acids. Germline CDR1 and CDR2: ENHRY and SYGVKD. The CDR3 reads CATAAGHLNQPQHF. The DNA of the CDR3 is TGTGCCACCGCGGCCGGACATCTGAATCAGCCCCAGCATTTT.

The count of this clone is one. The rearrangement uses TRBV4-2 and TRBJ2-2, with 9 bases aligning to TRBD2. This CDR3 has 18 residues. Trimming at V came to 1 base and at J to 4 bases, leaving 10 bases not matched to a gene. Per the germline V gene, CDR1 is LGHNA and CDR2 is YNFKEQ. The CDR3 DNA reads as TGTGCCAGCAGCCAAGGGTCTAGCGGGACCGCGGGCACCGGGGAGCTGTTTTTT. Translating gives CASSQGSSGTAGTGELFF.

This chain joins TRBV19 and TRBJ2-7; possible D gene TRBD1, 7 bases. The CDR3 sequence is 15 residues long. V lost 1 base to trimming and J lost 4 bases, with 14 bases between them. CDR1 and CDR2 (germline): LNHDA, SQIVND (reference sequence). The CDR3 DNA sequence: TGTGCCAGTAGTATAGCAGGAGGGGGCAGGTACGAGCAGTACTTC. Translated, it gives CASSIAGGGRYEQYF.

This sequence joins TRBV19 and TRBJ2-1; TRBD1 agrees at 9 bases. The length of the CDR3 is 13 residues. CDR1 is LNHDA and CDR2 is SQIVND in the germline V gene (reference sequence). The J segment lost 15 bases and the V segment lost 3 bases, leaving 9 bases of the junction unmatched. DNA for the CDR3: TGTGCCAGTAGTATGGCCGGGACAGGGACCCTGTTCTTC. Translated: CASSMAGTGTLFF.

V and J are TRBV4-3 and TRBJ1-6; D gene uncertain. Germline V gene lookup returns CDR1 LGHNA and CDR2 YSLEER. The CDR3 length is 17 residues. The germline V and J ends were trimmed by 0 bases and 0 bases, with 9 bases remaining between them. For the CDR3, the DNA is TGCGCCAGCAGCCAAGATCGGTTGAGCTCCTATAATTCACCCCTCCACTTT. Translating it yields CASSQDRLSSYNSPLHF.

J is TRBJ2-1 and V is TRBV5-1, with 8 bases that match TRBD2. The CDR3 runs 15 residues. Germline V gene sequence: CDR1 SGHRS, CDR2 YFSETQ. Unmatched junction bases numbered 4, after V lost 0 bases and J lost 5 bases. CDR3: CASSLADGGDNEQFF. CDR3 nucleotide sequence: TGCGCCAGCAGCTTGGCCGACGGGGGGGACAATGAGCAGTTCTTC.

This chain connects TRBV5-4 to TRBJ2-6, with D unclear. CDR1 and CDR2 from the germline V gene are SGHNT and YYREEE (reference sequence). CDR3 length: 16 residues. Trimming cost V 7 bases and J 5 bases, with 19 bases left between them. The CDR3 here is CASQATRQSRANVLTF. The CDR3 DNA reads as TGTGCCAGCCAAGCTACCAGACAAAGTCGGGCCAACGTCCTGACTTTC.

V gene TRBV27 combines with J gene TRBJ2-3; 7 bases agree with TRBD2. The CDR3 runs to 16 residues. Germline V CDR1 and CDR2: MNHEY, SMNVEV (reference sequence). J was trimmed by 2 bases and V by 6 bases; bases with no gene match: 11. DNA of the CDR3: TGTGCCAGCAGAAACCGGGGGGTTCTACACACAGATACGCAGTATTTT. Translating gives CASRNRGVLHTDTQYF.

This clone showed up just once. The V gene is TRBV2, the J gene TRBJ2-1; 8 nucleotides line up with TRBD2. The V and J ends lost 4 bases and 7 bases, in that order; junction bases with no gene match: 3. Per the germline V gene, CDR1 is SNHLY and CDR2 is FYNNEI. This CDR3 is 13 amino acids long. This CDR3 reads CASSVGRENEQFF. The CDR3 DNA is TGTGCCAGCAGTGTCGGGAGGGAGAATGAGCAGTTCTTC.

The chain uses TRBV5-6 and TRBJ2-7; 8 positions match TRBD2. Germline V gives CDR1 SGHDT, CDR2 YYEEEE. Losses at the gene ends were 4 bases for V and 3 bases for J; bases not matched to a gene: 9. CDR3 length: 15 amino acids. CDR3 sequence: CASSRGGTSRYEQYF. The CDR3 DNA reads TGTGCCAGCAGCCGGGGGGGGACTAGTCGCTACGAGCAGTACTTC.

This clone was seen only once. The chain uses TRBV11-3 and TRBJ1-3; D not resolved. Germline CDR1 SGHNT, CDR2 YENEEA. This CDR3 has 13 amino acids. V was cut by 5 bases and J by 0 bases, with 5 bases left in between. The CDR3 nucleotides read TGTGCCAGCAGCCGTAACTCTGGAAACACCATATATTTT. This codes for CASSRNSGNTIYF. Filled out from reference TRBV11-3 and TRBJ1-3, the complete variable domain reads EAGVVQSPRYKIIEKKQPVAFWCNPISGHNTLYWYLQNLGQGPELLIRYENEEAVDDSQLPKDRFSAERLKGVDSTLKIQPAELGDSAVYLCASSRNSGNTIYFGEGSWLTVV.

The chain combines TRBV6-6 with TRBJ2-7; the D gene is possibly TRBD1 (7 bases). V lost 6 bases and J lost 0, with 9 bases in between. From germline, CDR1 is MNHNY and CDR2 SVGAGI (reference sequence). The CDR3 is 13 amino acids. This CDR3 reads CASRRDSSYEQYF. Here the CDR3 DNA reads TGTGCCAGCAGGCGGGACAGCTCCTACGAGCAGTACTTC.